The clone carrying this TCR beta chain was observed a few times. Its antigen is unidentified. TCRdb recomputed calls from the RACE reads with MiXCR, one row per CDR3 protein. The profile shows around 300,000 distinct CDR3 sequences, around 7% of them singletons. The time point was: patch test 1, 2 weeks after DPC sensitization. Specified treatment: therapeutic diphenylcyclopropenone sensitization with weekly scalp DPC. V was clipped by 4 bases and J by 0 bases; unmatched bases: 8. This CDR3 is built from 17 residues. This sample is part of a study of human T cells and chemical hapten exposure. Notes on the study in general: Alopecia affected the donors, so their immune response may differ from healthy people's.

This sequence joins TRBV12-3 or TRBV12-4 and TRBJ1-4; 7 bases map to TRBD1. This specimen consisted of whole blood, obtained in connection with sensitization to the hapten diphenylcyclopropenone (DPC). The TCR originated in a woman aged 18-29 years with alopecia areata. Some clones in this sample may be carry-over from other donors' samples. The CDR3 here is CASSSFGQVATNEKLFF. The CDR3 nucleotides are TGTGCCAGCAGTTCCTTTGGACAGGTAGCAACTAATGAAAAACTGTTTTTT.